These 23 T cell receptor beta chains were all obtained from the same sample, sequenced in a study of cytomegalovirus exposure and HLA in healthy donors. This PCR relied on a set of 60 Vbeta primers and 13 Jbeta primers. Profiling relied on immunoSEQ multiplex PCR, and the TCRdb table lists in-frame clones only, not all of them. Its table records 85,000 or so clones. Sequences were obtained from PBMCs. These receptors were taken from a woman aged 25 to 39 in good health and CMV-seronegative.

This chain links TRBV7-9 with TRBJ2-5; no clear D. V lost 2 bases and J lost 0, with 4 bases in between. The length of the CDR3 is 13 residues. Germline CDR1 and CDR2: SEHNR and FQNEAQ (reference sequence). In DNA form, the CDR3 reads TGTGCCAGCAGCTTATATAACCAAGAGACCCAGTACTTC. It translates to CASSLYNQETQYF.

This rearrangement joins TRBV7-8 to TRBJ1-1; D is perhaps TRBD1 (5 bases). The germline V and J ends were trimmed by 4 bases and 0 bases, with 24 bases remaining between them. CDR1 is SGHVS and CDR2 is FQNEAQ in the germline V gene. This CDR3 has 19 residues. The CDR3 DNA is TGTGCCAGCAGCTCTCAGCCGGCAGGGCGCCTGTCCATGAACACTGAAGCTTTCTTT. Translated: CASSSQPAGRLSMNTEAFF.

The V and J genes are TRBV19 and TRBJ2-6; D might be TRBD1 (5 bases). Trimming shortened V by 1 base and J by 2 bases, and 12 bases separated the two germline ends. The CDR3 is 17 amino acids. Germline CDR1 LNHDA, CDR2 SQIVND (reference sequence). The CDR3 DNA follows: TGTGCCAGTAGTATAGGGCAGGGCGCGGCTGGGGCCAACGTCCTGACTTTC. It translates to CASSIGQGAAGANVLTF.

The chain recombines TRBV7-2 with TRBJ2-3, with D perhaps TRBD2 (6 bases). Germline CDR1 SGHTA, CDR2 FQGNSA. V was trimmed by 5 bases and J by 2 bases, leaving 14 bases between them. The CDR3 totals 15 residues. CDR3: CASSPPTRITDTQYF. The CDR3 nucleotides are TGTGCCAGCAGCCCACCGACTAGAATCACAGATACGCAGTATTTT.

The rearrangement joins TRBV6-5 to TRBJ2-2; possible D gene TRBD1, 5 bases. The CDR3 loop spans 15 amino acids. Per germline, CDR1 MNHEY and CDR2 SVGAGI. The V end was cut by 2 bases, the J end by 1 base, with 8 bases between. Here the CDR3 DNA reads TGTGCCAGCAGTTACAACGGACAGAACACCGGGGAGCTGTTTTTT. This encodes CASSYNGQNTGELFF.

The rearrangement joins TRBV7-2 to TRBJ2-7, with TRBD2 identical over 13 bases. The J segment lost 2 bases and the V segment lost 5 bases, leaving 3 bases of the junction unmatched. Germline V gene lookup returns CDR1 SGHTA and CDR2 FQGNSA. CDR3 length equals 15 residues. The CDR3 loop is CASSVTSGRAYEQYF. CDR3 DNA sequence: TGTGCCAGCAGCGTAACTAGCGGGAGGGCCTACGAGCAGTACTTC.

The chain carries TRBV30 and TRBJ2-5; 8 bases line up with TRBD2. The J call may not be correct, given that the DNA end is closer to TRBJ2-7. Germline assignment: CDR1 GTSNPN and CDR2 SVGIG (reference sequence). This CDR3 is 13 amino acids long. CDR3 protein: CAWKRGTHYEQYF. CDR3 bases: TGTGCCTGGAAGCGGGGGACTCACTACGAGCAGTACTTC.

V usage is TRBV6-6 and J usage is TRBJ1-5; a weak D match, TRBD1 (5 bases). With 6 bases removed from V and 4 bases from J, the gap between germline ends came to 10 bases. The germline V gene encodes CDR1 MNHNY and CDR2 SVGAGI (reference sequence). This CDR3 spans 13 amino acids. The CDR3 region is CASSSDRNQPQHF. CDR3 DNA: TGTGCCAGCAGCTCCGACAGAAATCAGCCCCAGCATTTT.

The V call is TRBV29-1, the J call TRBJ2-1, with 9 bases that match TRBD2. The CDR3 contains 17 residues. Germline CDR1 SQVTM, CDR2 ANQGSEA. V lost 0 bases and J lost 5; bases outside the gene matches: 11. CDR3 sequence reads: CSVEDLTAGGSDNEQFF. CDR3 DNA: TGCAGCGTTGAAGATTTGACAGCGGGAGGATCCGACAATGAGCAGTTCTTC.

The J gene is TRBJ1-2, the V gene TRBV5-4; 8 nucleotides align to TRBD1. There are 16 residues in the CDR3. J gave up 4 bases and V 4 bases, and 12 bases lay outside the gene matches. CDR1 SGHNT and CDR2 YYREEE come from the germline V gene (reference sequence). The CDR3 here is CASSPGQGRSVYGYTF. The CDR3 region has the DNA TGTGCCAGCAGCCCTGGACAGGGAAGATCTGTCTATGGCTACACCTTC.

V and J are TRBV6-1 and TRBJ2-1, with 10 bases fitting TRBD2. CDR1 is MNHNS and CDR2 is SASEGT in the germline V gene. V was clipped by 6 bases and J by 8 bases; unmatched bases: 13. CDR3 length: 16 residues. CDR3 sequence reads: CASREIDQGLADEQFF. CDR3 DNA: TGTGCCAGCAGAGAAATTGACCAAGGACTAGCGGATGAGCAGTTCTTC.

The chain has TRBV10-3 and TRBJ2-2; TRBD2 agrees at 10 bases. Germline lookup yields CDR1 ENHRY and CDR2 SYGVKD. V was pared by 2 bases and J by 7 bases, with 1 base of the junction left unmatched. This CDR3 region has 14 residues. CDR3 sequence: CAISEGLAVGELFF. In DNA form, the CDR3 reads TGTGCCATCAGTGAGGGACTAGCGGTCGGGGAGCTGTTTTTT.

CDR3 nucleotide sequence: TGCGCCAGCAGCATCGACGGGGGGACTGGAAACACCATATATTTT. It codes for CASSIDGGTGNTIYF. The chain carries TRBV5-1 and TRBJ1-3; TRBD1 is a possible D gene (5 bases). V lost 4 bases, J lost 2 bases, and 13 bases lay in between. Germline-derived CDR1 and CDR2 are SGHRS and YFSETQ. There are 15 residues in the CDR3.

The chain joins TRBV6-1 to TRBJ2-3; 8 positions match TRBD1. Trimming cost V 4 bases and J 6 bases; bases outside gene matches: 12. The germline V gene has CDR1 MNHNS and CDR2 SASEGT. The CDR3 has 16 residues. The CDR3 DNA sequence: TGTGCCAGCAGTGGATGGACAGGGATGGGTGTGGATACGCAGTATTTT. Translating it yields CASSGWTGMGVDTQYF.

The chain carries TRBV10-3 and TRBJ1-3; the D gene is possibly TRBD1 (6 bases). Trimming removed 4 bases from V and 3 bases from J, with 19 bases in between. This CDR3 contains 17 residues. In germline, CDR1 is ENHRY, CDR2 SYGVKD. This CDR3 is CAISGRDMRLFGNTIYF. CDR3 nucleotides: TGTGCCATCAGTGGCCGGGACATGCGTTTATTTGGAAACACCATATATTTT.

The rearrangement links TRBV25-1 to TRBJ2-2, with TRBD2 matching over 8 bases. CDR1 and CDR2 (germline): MGHDK, SYGVNS. Germline trimming cut 2 bases from V and 3 bases from J; bases unmatched to any gene: 8. This CDR3 region has 17 residues. The CDR3 DNA sequence: TGTGCCAGCAGTGAACTGCGGGGGGCGAGGGACACCGGGGAGCTGTTTTTT. This sequence encodes CASSELRGARDTGELFF.

CDR3 loop: CASSGQGTYGYTF. For the CDR3, the DNA is TGTGCCAGCAGCGGACAGGGGACCTATGGCTACACCTTC. The chain joins TRBV27 to TRBJ1-2; 9 bases map to TRBD1. V shed 6 bases, J shed 4 bases, and the junction held 3 bases outside the gene matches. Germline V gives CDR1 MNHEY, CDR2 SMNVEV (reference sequence). The CDR3 is 13 amino acids.

The chain links TRBV5-8 to TRBJ2-3, with D possibly matching TRBD1 (6 bases). Germline V lookup: CDR1 SGHTS, CDR2 YDEGEE. CDR3 size: 16 residues. V gave up 5 bases and J gave up 1 base, with 17 bases separating them. CDR3 protein: CASRELQGRGTDTQYF. The CDR3 region has the DNA TGTGCCAGCAGAGAGCTACAGGGACGGGGCACAGATACGCAGTATTTT.

The chain couples TRBV29-1 to TRBJ1-1; D call uncertain. Germline CDR1 and CDR2: SQVTM and ANQGSEA. The CDR3 extends over 11 amino acids. V was clipped by 5 bases and J by 4 bases, with 8 bases between them. In DNA form, the CDR3 reads TGCAGCGTTCGGATAGCCACTGAAGCTTTCTTT. Translated: CSVRIATEAFF.

This chain connects TRBV18 to TRBJ2-1; TRBD1 aligns across 9 bases. The CDR3 is made up of 17 amino acids. V gave up 5 bases and J gave up 8 bases; unmatched junction bases: 16. Per germline, CDR1 KGHSH and CDR2 LQKENI. The CDR3 loop reads CASSSHPPGQGIHEQFF. DNA of the CDR3: TGTGCCAGCTCATCTCACCCTCCGGGACAGGGTATTCATGAGCAGTTCTTC.

The chain is built from TRBV20-1 and TRBJ2-1, with D possibly being TRBD2 (6 bases). Germline CDR1 DFQATT, CDR2 SNEGSKA (reference sequence). The CDR3 spans 11 residues. Trimming removed 4 bases at V and 7 bases at J, with 8 bases between. The DNA of the CDR3 is TGCAGTGCTACCCGGGGGAATGAGCAGTTCTTC. Its protein is CSATRGNEQFF.

The rearrangement joins TRBV6-5 to TRBJ2-2, with D maybe TRBD2 (6 bases). CDR3 length: 15 residues. Germline V gene data show CDR1 as MNHEY and CDR2 as SVGAGI. The V end was cut by 3 bases, the J end by 1 base, with 9 bases between. In nucleotides, the CDR3 is TGTGCCAGCAGTTATACGGGACTGAACACCGGGGAGCTGTTTTTT. Amino acid sequence: CASSYTGLNTGELFF.

The genes are TRBV30 and TRBJ1-5; TRBD1 might be the D (5 bases). Germline loops: CDR1 GTSNPN, CDR2 SVGIG (reference sequence). V was clipped by 2 bases and J by 3 bases, with 8 bases between them. There are 13 residues in the CDR3. The CDR3 loop is CAWSPGINQPQHF. CDR3 sequence (DNA): TGTGCCTGGAGTCCAGGGATCAATCAGCCCCAGCATTTT.